What follows is one T cell receptor beta chain and its context. This sample is drawn from a study of cytomegalovirus exposure and HLA in healthy donors. Primers: 60 Vbeta forward and 13 Jbeta reverse. The protocol was immunoSEQ multiplex PCR, while the TCRdb copy is restricted to in-frame clones and leaves out a portion. The sample lists 130,000 to 150,000 clones; 60% to 85% were seen once. The sequence was collected from a man between 18 and 35 years old in good health and CMV-seronegative. Sequenced sample: PBMCs.

CDR3 coding DNA: TGTGCCAGTAGTAAGGGACTAGGAGTAGCGGATGTTTACAATGAGCAGTTCTTC. It encodes CASSKGLGVADVYNEQFF. The chain recombines TRBV19 with TRBJ2-1; 8 nucleotides match TRBD2. CDR1 LNHDA and CDR2 SQIVND come from the germline V gene (reference sequence). Trimming removed 4 bases from V and 4 bases from J; junction bases left unmatched: 15. The CDR3 loop spans 18 amino acids.